This TCR beta chain was documented in a study of CD8 T cells in Susac syndrome. When the RNA was reverse transcribed, random hexamers were used with an input of 0.5 to 1 ug. MiXCR, run by TCRdb on the immunoSEQ multiplex PCR reads, gives a single entry per CDR3 protein. The profile shows under 200,000 distinct CDR3 sequences, around 90% of them singletons. V was cut by 3 bases and J by 9 bases, with 18 bases left in between. Germline loops: CDR1 LNHDA, CDR2 SQIVND (reference sequence). The CDR3 has 15 residues. The TCR comes from a human donor with Susac syndrome. What was sequenced was CD4+ T cells from PBMCs. The chain couples TRBV19 to TRBJ2-1; TRBD1 might be the D (5 bases). This CDR3 reads CASSIRQYEIGEQFF. CDR3 in DNA: TGTGCCAGTAGTATTCGACAGTATGAGATTGGTGAGCAGTTCTTC.